What follows are 16 T cell receptor beta chains derived from one specimen sequenced in a study of lung T cells in sarcoidosis with Löfgren's syndrome. One entry per CDR3 protein results from TCRdb running MiXCR on the reads. This table has roughly 63,000 distinct CDR3 sequences, 21% appearing once. Sequencing used CD4+ T cells from PBMCs. These receptors originate from a human donor with sarcoidosis (Löfgren's syndrome or another form), or a control subject (not recorded which).

This clonotype was found a few times. The chain links TRBV20-1 to TRBJ1-6; the D is unclear. CDR1 is DFQATT and CDR2 is SNEGSKA in the germline V gene (reference sequence). The V end was cut by 2 bases, the J end by 5 bases, with 10 bases between. This CDR3 region has 14 residues. As DNA, the CDR3 is TGCAGTGCTAGAATGGAATCTCATAATTCACCCCTCCACTTT. Translated: CSARMESHNSPLHF.

This clonotype occurred many times. The chain combines TRBV14 with TRBJ1-2, with D uncertain. The CDR3 has 17 amino acids. CDR1 is SGHDN and CDR2 is FVKESK in the germline V gene. V lost 1 base and J lost 6, with 21 bases in between. CDR3 in DNA: TGTGCCAGCAGCCAAGCACCGGAACTCGGGAAAAACCATGGCTACACCTTC. Protein product: CASSQAPELGKNHGYTF.

This clonotype has a handful of counts. CDR3 loop: CASSQEKHEKLFF. As DNA, the CDR3 is TGCGCCAGCAGCCAAGAAAAGCATGAAAAACTGTTTTTT. The V call is TRBV4-1, the J call TRBJ1-4; unclear D gene. V lost 0 bases and J 6 bases, leaving 5 bases between the germline ends. The CDR3 has 13 residues. CDR1 and CDR2 (germline): MGHRA, YSYEKL.

By frequency in the sample, this clonotype is medium-sized. CDR3 region: CASSTGGGQQETQYF. CDR3 nucleotide sequence: TGTGCCAGCAGCACGGGGGGGGGACAGCAAGAGACCCAGTACTTC. This chain links TRBV6-1 with TRBJ2-5; D perhaps matches TRBD2 (8 bases). Germline V gene sequence: CDR1 MNHNS, CDR2 SASEGT. The CDR3 totals 15 residues. Trimming removed 6 bases at V and 2 bases at J, with 16 bases between.

This clonotype was seen a handful of times. V and J are TRBV2 and TRBJ1-1; D ambiguous. The CDR3 totals 13 residues. CDR1 and CDR2 (germline): SNHLY, FYNNEI. With 5 bases removed from V and 4 bases from J, the gap between germline ends came to 11 bases. Here the CDR3 reads CASSNQGSTEAFF. Here the CDR3 DNA reads TGTGCCAGCAGTAACCAAGGAAGCACTGAAGCTTTCTTT.

This clonotype was observed a handful of times. The rearrangement uses TRBV7-2 and TRBJ2-1; TRBD1 might be the D (6 bases). V lost 3 bases and J 8 bases, leaving 11 bases between the germline ends. There are 13 residues in the CDR3. Germline V gene sequence: CDR1 SGHTA, CDR2 FQGNSA. CDR3 protein: CASSLTGLDEQFF. The CDR3 DNA reads TGTGCCAGCAGCTTGACAGGTTTGGATGAGCAGTTCTTC.

There are a few counts of this clonotype. V gene TRBV7-9 combines with J gene TRBJ2-1, with D possibly being TRBD1 (5 bases). With 1 base removed from V and 6 bases from J, the gap between germline ends came to 16 bases. This CDR3 has 16 amino acids. Per the germline V gene, CDR1 is SEHNR and CDR2 is FQNEAQ (reference sequence). The CDR3 loop is CASSLGSDTLGNEQFF. CDR3 bases: TGTGCCAGCAGCTTAGGGTCGGACACCTTGGGCAATGAGCAGTTCTTC.

Details on this clonotype: The germline gene is not matched at one end of the junction; a read error may be the cause. The chain recombines TRBV2 with TRBJ2-1; TRBD2 aligns across 7 bases. The CDR3 sequence is 14 residues long. Germline V CDR1 and CDR2: SNHLY, FYNNEI. In nucleotides, the CDR3 is TGCGCCAGTAGTGAAGCGGGGAGGGGAGGTGAGCAGTTCTTC. Protein product: CASSEAGRGGEQFF.

A few counts support this clonotype. A much larger clone is a single base away; this may be a read error. J is TRBJ2-7 and V is TRBV4-3; D not certain. Germline V gives CDR1 LGHNA, CDR2 YSLEER. CDR3 length: 15 amino acids. CDR3 residues: CASGQDLRSLYEQYF. The CDR3 DNA sequence: TGCGCCAGCGGCCAAGATTTGCGCAGCCTCTACGAGCAGTACTTC.

The chain links TRBV10-2 to TRBJ1-6, with D maybe TRBD1 (5 bases). V lost 3 bases, J lost 7 bases, and 10 bases lay in between. The CDR3 totals 14 residues. CDR1 and CDR2 from the germline V gene are WSHSY and SAAADI. The CDR3 sequence is CASSEQERNSPLHF. The CDR3 DNA reads TGCGCCAGCAGTGAACAGGAGCGAAATTCACCCCTCCACTTT.

Written as DNA, the CDR3 is TGTGCCAGCAACGCCCCTGGGACCGCAGCCTACAATGAGCAGTTCTTC. Protein: CASNAPGTAAYNEQFF. The chain employs TRBV2 and TRBJ2-1, with D perhaps assigned TRBD1 or TRBD2 (5 bases each). The CDR3 consists of 16 residues. V shed 7 bases and J shed 2 bases, with 18 bases lying between them. Germline V gives CDR1 SNHLY, CDR2 FYNNEI.

This CDR3 reads CASSPSAPAGELFF. The DNA of the CDR3 is TGCGCCAGCAGTCCTAGCGCCCCGGCCGGGGAGCTGTTTTTT. This chain links TRBV5-1 with TRBJ2-2; D perhaps matches TRBD2 (6 bases). From germline, CDR1 is SGHRS and CDR2 YFSETQ. Trimming removed 5 bases at V and 6 bases at J, with 14 bases between. The CDR3 totals 14 residues. The full variable domain, in which reference TRBV5-1 and TRBJ2-2 provide the parts outside the CDR3, is KAGVTQTPRYLIKTRGQQVTLSCSPISGHRSVSWYQQTPGQGLQFLFEYFSETQRNKGNFPGRFSGRQFSNSRSEMNVSTLELGDSALYLCASSPSAPAGELFFGEGSRLTVL.

This clonotype was recorded a few times. V is TRBV19 and J is TRBJ1-5; D might be TRBD1 (5 bases). The germline gives CDR1 LNHDA, CDR2 SQIVND (reference sequence). The V and J ends lost 1 base and 7 bases respectively, with 14 bases between them. This CDR3 is 15 amino acids long. As DNA, the CDR3 is TGTGCCAGTAGTATAGGACGATCCAGGGACCAGCCCCAGCATTTT. Its protein is CASSIGRSRDQPQHF. Filled out from reference TRBV19 and TRBJ1-5, the complete variable domain reads DGGITQSPKYLFRKEGQNVTLSCEQNLNHDAMYWYRQDPGQGLRLIYYSQIVNDFQKGDIAEGYSVSREKKESFPLTVTSAQKNPTAFYLCASSIGRSRDQPQHFGDGTRLSIL.

This clonotype was seen a single time. The CDR3 does not end in the conserved phenylalanine or tryptophan, so this is likely a read error. This chain links TRBV28 with TRBJ1-2; possible D gene TRBD1, 6 bases. There are 15 residues in the CDR3. Trimming pared 7 bases from V and 2 bases from J, leaving 17 bases between. The germline V gene encodes CDR1 MDHEN and CDR2 SYDVKM. This CDR3 reads CASNPRGNLNYGYTL. CDR3 sequence (DNA): TGTGCCAGCAACCCCAGGGGTAATTTAAACTATGGCTACACCTTA.

This chain uses TRBV11-2 with TRBJ1-1; no definite D call. Trimming left V 3 bases short and J 5 bases short, with 7 bases between. Germline V lookup: CDR1 SGHAT, CDR2 FQNNGV. This CDR3 has 12 residues. The CDR3, as DNA: TGTGCCAGCAGCTTTACGGGGACTGAAGCTTTCTTT. It translates to CASSFTGTEAFF. The complete variable domain, with remaining parts taken from reference TRBV11-2 and TRBJ1-1, reads EAGVAQSPRYKIIEKRQSVAFWCNPISGHATLYWYQQILGQGPKLLIQFQNNGVVDDSQLPKDRFSAERLKGVDSTLKIQPAKLEDSAVYLCASSFTGTEAFFGQGTRLTVV.

Of note for this clonotype: A read error is possible here, since a much larger clone lies one base away. V and J are TRBV27 and TRBJ1-1; 7 bases match TRBD1. This CDR3 is 13 amino acids long. Per the germline V gene, CDR1 is MNHEY and CDR2 is SMNVEV (reference sequence). The CDR3 nucleotides are TGTGCCAGCAGACAGGGGATGGGGACTGAAGCTTCCTTT. Its protein product is CASRQGMGTEASF.